The 18 T cell receptor beta chains listed next were all sequenced from one sample in a study of shared clonotypes between healthy human individuals. Terminally differentiated effector memory CD45RA+ cells were excluded from the naive CD8 cells, which were CD45RO-negative and positively selected for CCR7. Profiled with immunoSEQ multiplex PCR; TCRdb holds only in-frame clones, not every one. The data contain around 1,900,000 clones, roughly 93% of them seen just once; the ten biggest clones take up approximately 1.6%. What was sequenced was naive CD8+ T cells from PBMCs. All receptors come from a man between 18 and 35 years old in good health. Some clones in this sample may be carry-over from other donors' samples.

This chain joins TRBV11-2 and TRBJ2-1; possibly TRBD2 for D (5 bases). Trimming removed 1 base from V and 0 bases from J, with 10 bases in between. Germline CDR1 reads SGHAT; CDR2 reads FQNNGV. This CDR3 contains 16 residues. The DNA of the CDR3 is TGTGCCAGCAGCTTAGTGGTAACTAGCTCCTACAATGAGCAGTTCTTC. Protein product: CASSLVVTSSYNEQFF.

The chain couples TRBV19 to TRBJ2-7; D is undetermined. The CDR3 has 15 amino acids. Per germline, CDR1 LNHDA and CDR2 SQIVND (reference sequence). V was clipped by 5 bases and J by 5 bases, with 19 bases between them. The CDR3, as DNA: TGTGCCAGTAGTCCCACCCCCGAGGTGTACGACGAGCAGTACTTC. It yields the protein CASSPTPEVYDEQYF.

This clone was recorded once. The V and J genes are TRBV27 and TRBJ2-1; a possible D gene is TRBD2 (6 bases). The CDR3 consists of 14 residues. The germline V gene encodes CDR1 MNHEY and CDR2 SMNVEV (reference sequence). Trimming cost V 7 bases and J 0 bases, with 10 bases left between them. The CDR3 bases are TGTGCCAGCAATGTCGGGAGCTCCTACAATGAGCAGTTCTTC. This gives the protein CASNVGSSYNEQFF.

The rearrangement uses TRBV19 and TRBJ1-1; 8 bases line up with TRBD1. After removal of 9 bases from V and 1 base from J, the junction contained 4 bases not matched to a gene. The CDR3 extends over 13 amino acids. Per the germline V gene, CDR1 is LNHDA and CDR2 is SQIVND (reference sequence). This CDR3 is CASGTGWNTEAFF. The CDR3 DNA reads as TGTGCCAGCGGGACAGGTTGGAACACTGAAGCTTTCTTT.

This clone was detected once. The V call is TRBV25-1, the J call TRBJ2-7, with 7 nucleotides matching TRBD1. V gave up 6 bases and J gave up 3 bases; unmatched junction bases: 8. This CDR3 contains 14 residues. CDR1 and CDR2 (germline): MGHDK, SYGVNS. CDR3 in amino acids: CASSPPRQGYEQYF. In DNA form, the CDR3 reads TGTGCCAGCAGCCCCCCCCGACAGGGCTACGAGCAGTACTTC.

The chain carries TRBV13 and TRBJ2-1; the D gene is possibly TRBD2 (5 bases). This CDR3 comprises 15 residues. V gave up 1 base and J gave up 5 bases, with 12 bases separating them. Germline V gives CDR1 PRHDT, CDR2 FYEKMQ (reference sequence). The CDR3 coding sequence is TGTGCCAGCAGCTTAGTCCGGCGGGCAAACAATGAGCAGTTCTTC. It is translated as CASSLVRRANNEQFF.

On this clone: In the same sample, other DNA sequences code for this CDR3. The rearrangement joins TRBV6-1 to TRBJ2-7; unclear D gene. Per germline, CDR1 MNHNS and CDR2 SASEGT. Trimming removed 0 bases from V and 0 bases from J, with 9 bases in between. CDR3 size: 15 residues. The CDR3 region has the DNA TGTGCCAGCAGTGAAGCGCACCTTAGCTCCTACGAGCAGTACTTC. As protein: CASSEAHLSSYEQYF.

The chain employs TRBV28 and TRBJ2-7; tentatively, D is TRBD1 (6 bases). The germline V gene has CDR1 MDHEN and CDR2 SYDVKM. This CDR3 is 14 amino acids long. V was trimmed by 6 bases and J by 7 bases, leaving 19 bases between them. CDR3 in DNA: TGTGCCAGCAGGGACCTGGGGGCCATCGGGGAGCAGTACTTC. It translates to CASRDLGAIGEQYF.

This chain joins TRBV5-4 and TRBJ2-7; D may match TRBD1 or TRBD2 (5 bases each). Germline values: CDR1 SGHNT, CDR2 YYREEE (reference sequence). The V and J ends lost 4 bases and 4 bases respectively, with 9 bases between them. The CDR3 extends over 12 amino acids. The CDR3 sequence: CASSEWGYEQYF. The CDR3 DNA reads TGTGCCAGCAGCGAGTGGGGGTACGAGCAGTACTTC.

Points on this clone: The sample carries other DNA sequences with the same CDR3. V usage is TRBV27 and J usage is TRBJ2-7, with TRBD2 matching 13 bases. After removal of 1 base from V and 4 bases from J, the junction contained 4 bases not matched to a gene. The CDR3 has 16 residues. Germline V gene sequence: CDR1 MNHEY, CDR2 SMNVEV (reference sequence). The CDR3 reads CASSLLGTSGIYEQYF. In DNA form, the CDR3 reads TGTGCCAGCAGTTTATTGGGGACTAGCGGGATTTACGAGCAGTACTTC.

V is TRBV7-8 and J is TRBJ2-3; 15 bases agree with TRBD2. This CDR3 comprises 18 residues. Trimming took 7 bases from V and 0 from J; bases not matched to a gene: 8. Germline loops: CDR1 SGHVS, CDR2 FQNEAQ. The CDR3 is CASTPGLAGGISTDTQYF. CDR3 DNA: TGTGCCAGCACCCCGGGACTAGCGGGAGGCATTAGCACAGATACGCAGTATTTT.

This clone occurred once. The chain has TRBV7-3 and TRBJ2-5; 9 bases match TRBD2. Per germline, CDR1 SGHTA and CDR2 FQGTGA. V lost 8 bases, J lost 5 bases, and 12 bases stayed unmatched. The CDR3 runs to 15 residues. CDR3 sequence (DNA): TGTGCCAGCGTAGAGGCGGGAGGGCAGGGGGAGACCCAGTACTTC. Encoded protein: CASVEAGGQGETQYF.

The V call is TRBV10-3, the J call TRBJ2-3; D gene ambiguous. From germline, CDR1 is ENHRY and CDR2 SYGVKD. The germline V and J ends were trimmed by 2 bases and 5 bases, with 11 bases remaining between them. This CDR3 has 14 amino acids. The CDR3 protein is CAISEGVWEDTQYF. For the CDR3, the DNA is TGTGCCATCAGTGAGGGGGTTTGGGAAGATACGCAGTATTTT.

The table lists this clone with a count of one. The chain couples TRBV7-2 to TRBJ2-5; D ambiguous. V lost 4 bases and J 2 bases, leaving 11 bases between the germline ends. Germline loops: CDR1 SGHTA, CDR2 FQGNSA. There are 14 residues in the CDR3. CDR3 sequence reads: CASSSRTVQETQYF. The CDR3 bases are TGTGCCAGCAGCTCCCGGACGGTGCAAGAGACCCAGTACTTC.

Notes on this clone: The same CDR3 also results from other DNA sequences found in this sample. The CDR3 here is CASSGGQGVYEQYF. The DNA for the CDR3 is TGTGCCAGCAGCGGCGGACAGGGGGTCTACGAGCAGTACTTC. This sequence joins TRBV9 and TRBJ2-7; 10 nucleotides agree with TRBD1. Germline V lookup: CDR1 SGDLS, CDR2 YYNGEE. Unmatched junction bases numbered 3, after V lost 3 bases and J lost 3 bases. The CDR3 has 14 amino acids.

The V and J genes are TRBV6-5 and TRBJ2-1; D perhaps matches TRBD1 (7 bases). V lost 0 bases, J lost 8 bases, and 11 bases lay in between. The CDR3 consists of 14 residues. From germline, CDR1 is MNHEY and CDR2 SVGAGI. The CDR3 protein is CASSYSQGDYEQFF. Written as DNA, the CDR3 is TGTGCCAGCAGTTACTCTCAGGGGGACTATGAGCAGTTCTTC.

The genes are TRBV4-3 and TRBJ2-5; D call uncertain. The CDR3 spans 14 residues. The V gene's germline CDR1 is LGHNA and CDR2 YSLEER. The V end was cut by 5 bases, the J end by 1 base, with 11 bases between. DNA of the CDR3: TGCGCCAGCAGCTACGACGGTCCCCAAGAGACCCAGTACTTC. Protein: CASSYDGPQETQYF.

This chain uses TRBV27 with TRBJ2-7; D uncertain. The CDR3 sequence is 14 residues long. Germline assignment: CDR1 MNHEY and CDR2 SMNVEV (reference sequence). Trimming cost V 6 bases and J 3 bases, with 15 bases left between them. CDR3 coding DNA: TGTGCCAGCAGGAAAGGGTTTTCGGGCTACGAGCAGTACTTC. Translated: CASRKGFSGYEQYF.